These 12 T cell receptor beta chains were all obtained from the same sample, sequenced in a study of cytomegalovirus exposure and HLA in healthy donors. The PCR made use of 60 Vbeta and 13 Jbeta primers. Some clones are missing from TCRdb's copy, which holds only in-frame ones; the method was immunoSEQ multiplex PCR. The table has about 120,000 clones, 65% to 85% seen once. Material for sequencing was PBMCs. These receptors were obtained from a woman aged 40 to 50 in good health and CMV-seropositive.

V gene TRBV9 combines with J gene TRBJ2-1, with 13 bases that match TRBD2. Germline V gene data show CDR1 as SGDLS and CDR2 as YYNGEE. The CDR3 has 17 residues. Losses at the gene ends were 3 bases for V and 3 bases for J; bases not matched to a gene: 6. The CDR3 region is CASSGTSGSNLYNEQFF. The CDR3, as DNA: TGTGCCAGCAGCGGGACTAGCGGGAGCAATCTCTACAATGAGCAGTTCTTC.

The chain has TRBV14 and TRBJ2-2; D call uncertain. Trimming stripped 1 base from V and 4 bases from J, with 10 bases between. This CDR3 is 15 amino acids long. Germline V CDR1 and CDR2: SGHDN, FVKESK. In DNA form, the CDR3 reads TGTGCCAGCAGCCAAGTTCGTGGTAGCACCGGGGAGCTGTTTTTT. Translating it yields CASSQVRGSTGELFF.

The gene calls are TRBV29-1 and TRBJ2-7; 8 bases map to TRBD2. CDR3 length equals 11 residues. Germline lookup yields CDR1 SQVTM and CDR2 ANQGSEA. Trimming cost V 7 bases and J 4 bases; bases outside gene matches: 3. CDR3 amino acids: CSAGLAYEQYF. Here the CDR3 DNA reads TGCAGCGCCGGACTAGCTTACGAGCAGTACTTC.

This clone has just one count. The J gene is TRBJ2-3, the V gene TRBV7-9; D may be TRBD1 (7 bases). The CDR3 has 17 amino acids. CDR1 and CDR2 from the germline V gene are SEHNR and FQNEAQ (reference sequence). Between the trimmed V and J ends, which lost 4 bases and 3 bases, there was a span of 20 bases. The CDR3: CASSSAAGGFRTDTQYF. In nucleotides, the CDR3 is TGTGCCAGCAGCTCCGCAGCAGGGGGGTTTCGTACAGATACGCAGTATTTT.

This clone was seen ten or more times. The gene calls are TRBV7-6 and TRBJ1-4, with D unclear. Germline CDR1 is SGHVS and CDR2 is FNYEAQ. V lost 5 bases to trimming and J lost 15 bases, with 13 bases between them. There are 11 residues in the CDR3. The CDR3 loop is CASSRPETVFF. CDR3 coding DNA: TGTGCCAGCAGCCGACCCGAGACTGTGTTTTTT.

The chain employs TRBV12-5 and TRBJ1-2; 8 bases fit TRBD1. J lost 6 bases, V lost 5 bases, and 11 bases had no gene match. The CDR3 covers 15 residues. The germline gives CDR1 LGHNT, CDR2 FRNRAP. The CDR3 DNA reads TGTGCTAGTGGTCCGGGAACAGGGGGGAGCGATGGCTACACCTTC. It codes for CASGPGTGGSDGYTF.

This chain connects TRBV19 to TRBJ1-5; TRBD1 matches 10 bases. CDR3 length: 19 residues. Germline V gene sequence: CDR1 LNHDA, CDR2 SQIVND (reference sequence). V gave up 7 bases and J gave up 3 bases; unmatched junction bases: 18. The CDR3 here is CASNQAGTGDLWNNQPQHF. CDR3 nucleotide sequence: TGTGCCAGTAATCAAGCCGGGACAGGGGACTTGTGGAACAATCAGCCCCAGCATTTT.

The CDR3 bases are TGTGCCAGCAGTGTGGAGAGGGTAGTAAATTCACCCCTCCACTTT. It specifies CASSVERVVNSPLHF. The chain couples TRBV28 to TRBJ1-6; no reliable D call. V was pared by 5 bases and J by 7 bases, with 15 bases between. CDR1 and CDR2 from the germline V gene are MDHEN and SYDVKM. The CDR3 loop spans 15 amino acids.

This clone appeared a single time. The V gene is TRBV7-6, the J gene TRBJ2-7; no clear D. V lost 2 bases and J lost 3, with 8 bases in between. CDR3 length: 13 amino acids. Per the germline V gene, CDR1 is SGHVS and CDR2 is FNYEAQ. CDR3 coding DNA: TGTGCCAGCAGCTTACTAGATGACTACGAGCAGTACTTC. It is translated as CASSLLDDYEQYF.

The rearrangement uses TRBV7-3 and TRBJ1-1; D gene unclear. The germline CDR1 and CDR2 sequences are SGHTA and FQGTGA. V was clipped by 1 base and J by 1 base, with 4 bases between them. There are 13 residues in the CDR3. The DNA for the CDR3 is TGTGCCAGCAGCTTAAGGGCGAACACTGAAGCTTTCTTT. Translation: CASSLRANTEAFF. Full variable domain (remainder filled in from reference TRBV7-3 and TRBJ1-1): GAGVSQTPSNKVTEKGKYVELRCDPISGHTALYWYRQSLGQGPEFLIYFQGTGAADDSGLPNDRFFAVRPEGSVSTLKIQRTERGDSAVYLCASSLRANTEAFFGQGTRLTVV.

The chain couples TRBV27 to TRBJ2-7, with TRBD2 matching 10 bases. CDR3 length equals 14 residues. Unmatched junction bases numbered 4, after V lost 4 bases and J lost 4 bases. The germline CDR1 and CDR2 sequences are MNHEY and SMNVEV (reference sequence). The CDR3 region has the DNA TGTGCCAGCAGTTGGGCTAGCGGGAGTTACGAGCAGTACTTC. It yields the protein CASSWASGSYEQYF.

The J gene is TRBJ2-3, the V gene TRBV11-2, with 7 bases aligning to TRBD2. This CDR3 comprises 15 residues. V was clipped by 3 bases and J by 2 bases; unmatched bases: 5. The V gene's germline CDR1 is SGHAT and CDR2 FQNNGV. The CDR3 region is CASSFSERDTDTQYF. In DNA form, the CDR3 reads TGTGCCAGCAGCTTTTCCGAGCGGGACACAGATACGCAGTATTTT.